Below are 17 T cell receptor beta chains sequenced from a single sample in a study of T-cell memory formation after mild COVID-19. TCRdb processed the 5' RACE reads anew with MiXCR; each CDR3 protein has one entry. Found here are 470,000 or so distinct CDR3 sequences, 20% to 30% of them singletons; the top ten hold approximately 12%. Material for sequencing was PBMCs or a T cell subset sorted from them (not recorded which). Receptor source: an adult woman who had mild COVID-19 (a few samples of this study predate the infection). Cell type and time point are not known.

This clonotype was seen more than once but under ten times. This chain joins TRBV19 and TRBJ2-2; the D gene is possibly TRBD2 (5 bases). Germline V gene sequence: CDR1 LNHDA, CDR2 SQIVND (reference sequence). The CDR3 is 16 residues long. V lost 5 bases and J 0 bases, leaving 13 bases between the germline ends. CDR3 sequence reads: CASSSFGESNTGELFF. The CDR3 region has the DNA TGTGCCAGTAGTTCTTTCGGGGAATCGAACACCGGGGAGCTGTTTTTT. The full variable domain, with the rest looked up from reference TRBV19 and TRBJ2-2, is DGGITQSPKYLFRKEGQNVTLSCEQNLNHDAMYWYRQDPGQGLRLIYYSQIVNDFQKGDIAEGYSVSREKKESFPLTVTSAQKNPTAFYLCASSSFGESNTGELFFGEGSRLTVL.

This clonotype was detected a few times. The chain has TRBV6-6 and TRBJ2-5; TRBD1 or TRBD2 may be the D gene (5 bases each). The CDR3 spans 13 residues. V lost 6 bases and J lost 7, with 15 bases in between. CDR1 and CDR2 from the germline V gene are MNHNY and SVGAGI (reference sequence). CDR3 sequence reads: CASSLGVQGTQYF. The CDR3 nucleotides are TGTGCCAGCAGCCTCGGGGTCCAGGGGACCCAGTACTTC.

This chain uses TRBV28 with TRBJ1-3; D gene uncertain. CDR3 size: 13 residues. Trimming shortened V by 8 bases and J by 3 bases, and 11 bases separated the two germline ends. Germline CDR1 is MDHEN and CDR2 is SYDVKM. CDR3 region: CASGQVVGNTIYF. CDR3 nucleotide sequence: TGTGCCAGCGGCCAGGTCGTTGGAAACACCATATATTTT.

At least ten counts were recorded for this clonotype. The genes are TRBV4-3 and TRBJ2-6, with D perhaps matching TRBD1 (6 bases). Germline V gene data show CDR1 as LGHNA and CDR2 as YSLEER. CDR3 length equals 16 residues. The V gene lost 2 bases and the J gene lost 4 bases, with 12 bases spanning the gap. The chain's CDR3 is CASSQQTGAGANVLTF. As DNA, the CDR3 is TGCGCCAGCAGCCAACAGACAGGAGCGGGGGCCAACGTCCTGACTTTC.

This clonotype was recorded once. V gene TRBV5-1 combines with J gene TRBJ1-2, with 7 bases aligning to TRBD1. Looked up from germline, CDR1 is SGHRS and CDR2 is YFSETQ. The CDR3 extends over 14 amino acids. Trimming took 3 bases from V and 4 from J; bases not matched to a gene: 6. This CDR3 is CASSSGDRVYGYTF. CDR3 DNA: TGCGCCAGCAGCTCCGGCGACAGGGTCTATGGCTACACCTTC.

This clonotype has more than one count but fewer than ten. CDR3 region: CASSVGLGGSRYNEQFF. The CDR3 nucleotides read TGTGCCAGCAGCGTAGGTCTGGGCGGGAGCAGGTACAATGAGCAGTTCTTC. This rearrangement joins TRBV9 to TRBJ2-1, with TRBD2 matching over 7 bases. Germline trimming cut 0 bases from V and 4 bases from J; bases unmatched to any gene: 10. Germline CDR1 reads SGDLS; CDR2 reads YYNGEE. The CDR3 has 17 residues.

The chain uses TRBV15 and TRBJ2-2, with TRBD2 identical over 9 bases. The CDR3 covers 14 residues. J was trimmed by 3 bases and V by 7 bases; bases with no gene match: 3. The V gene's germline CDR1 is LNHNV and CDR2 YYDKDF (reference sequence). The CDR3 sequence: CATTLAGDTGELFF. DNA for the CDR3: TGTGCCACCACCTTAGCGGGAGACACCGGGGAGCTGTTTTTT.

Only a few counts were recorded for this clonotype. The chain links TRBV7-2 to TRBJ1-5, with D possibly matching TRBD1 (6 bases). Germline V lookup: CDR1 SGHTA, CDR2 FQGNSA. This CDR3 has 15 residues. Trimming left V 5 bases short and J 0 bases short, with 11 bases between. CDR3 loop: CASSPRQASNQPQHF. As DNA, the CDR3 is TGTGCCAGCAGCCCTCGACAGGCTAGCAATCAGCCCCAGCATTTT.

This chain connects TRBV30 to TRBJ2-1; unclear D gene. The CDR3 is 10 amino acids. V lost 3 bases and J lost 9, with 6 bases in between. Germline values: CDR1 GTSNPN, CDR2 SVGIG (reference sequence). The CDR3 is CAWRSVEQFF. Written as DNA, the CDR3 is TGTGCCTGGAGGAGTGTTGAGCAGTTCTTC.

This clonotype was seen more than once but under ten times. J is TRBJ2-1 and V is TRBV6-6; 15 nucleotides align to TRBD2. Germline V CDR1 and CDR2: MNHNY, SVGAGI (reference sequence). V was clipped by 4 bases and J by 7 bases; unmatched bases: 8. The CDR3 extends over 17 amino acids. CDR3 sequence: CASSFRRGTSGRNEQFF. The DNA of the CDR3 is TGTGCCAGCAGTTTCCGGAGAGGGACTAGCGGGAGGAATGAGCAGTTCTTC.

The chain has TRBV3-1 and TRBJ2-1; TRBD2 matches 8 bases. The length of the CDR3 is 13 residues. Germline CDR1 is LGHDT and CDR2 is YNNKEL (reference sequence). With 4 bases clipped from V and 7 bases from J, the junction kept 3 bases outside the gene matches. CDR3 bases: TGTGCCAGCAGCCGCGGGAGGTTGAATGAGCAGTTCTTC. Translated: CASSRGRLNEQFF.

The V gene is TRBV5-1, the J gene TRBJ2-3; 9 nucleotides match TRBD2. The CDR3 is 16 amino acids. Trimming took 4 bases from V and 2 from J; bases not matched to a gene: 8. Germline V lookup: CDR1 SGHRS, CDR2 YFSETQ. CDR3 residues: CASSDLAGDPTDTQYF. CDR3 nucleotides: TGCGCCAGCAGCGACTTAGCGGGGGACCCCACAGATACGCAGTATTTT.

This clonotype turned up a few times. J is TRBJ2-2 and V is TRBV6-5; D is perhaps TRBD1 (6 bases). The CDR3 has 15 amino acids. The germline gives CDR1 MNHEY, CDR2 SVGAGI. Deletions cut 6 bases from V and 1 base from J, with 12 bases between. The CDR3 is CASRNPTGNTGELFF. CDR3 nucleotide sequence: TGTGCCAGCAGGAACCCGACAGGGAACACCGGGGAGCTGTTTTTT.

This clonotype was seen a few times. The chain couples TRBV29-1 to TRBJ2-2; no reliable D call. In germline, CDR1 is SQVTM, CDR2 ANQGSEA. Trimming took 5 bases from V and 4 from J, leaving 14 bases between them. The CDR3 is 14 residues long. The CDR3 DNA reads as TGCAGCGTTAGAAGGGTGGACGGCACCGGGGAGCTGTTTTTT. Amino acids: CSVRRVDGTGELFF.

V usage is TRBV5-4 and J usage is TRBJ2-7, with TRBD2 as a possible D gene (7 bases). The CDR3 runs to 16 residues. V shed 0 bases and J shed 4 bases, with 17 bases lying between them. In germline, CDR1 is SGHNT, CDR2 YYREEE (reference sequence). The CDR3 sequence is CASSLGASRGAYEQYF. CDR3 bases: TGTGCCAGCAGCTTGGGGGCTTCCCGGGGGGCTTACGAGCAGTACTTC.

In this sample, this clonotype turned up a few times. The V call is TRBV20-1, the J call TRBJ1-6, with D possibly matching TRBD1 (5 bases). Germline-derived CDR1 and CDR2 are DFQATT and SNEGSKA (reference sequence). V was cut by 2 bases and J by 1 base, with 12 bases left in between. The CDR3 has 16 residues. Here the CDR3 DNA reads TGCAGTGCTAGAAACGGACGGGGGTCCTATAATTCACCCCTCCACTTT. Protein sequence: CSARNGRGSYNSPLHF.

V is TRBV10-3 and J is TRBJ1-5; D is ambiguous. The V end was cut by 0 bases, the J end by 6 bases, with 6 bases between. CDR1 ENHRY and CDR2 SYGVKD come from the germline V gene. The CDR3 runs to 13 residues. As DNA, the CDR3 is TGTGCCATCAGTGAGTCGGTATCTCAGCCCCAGCATTTT. Its protein product is CAISESVSQPQHF.